The rows below give T cell receptor beta chains drawn from one sample of a study of vaccination and CD4 T cells after COVID-19. Their antigens are not known. TCRdb processed the PCR reads anew with MiXCR; each CDR3 protein has one entry. This sample carries tens of thousands of distinct CDR3 sequences, 25% to 35% of them seen once, and the ten largest clones take roughly 6.6%. Source: CD4+ T cells from blood, cultured in vitro, taken about 7 months after SARS-CoV-2 vaccination. The source of these receptors is a human donor who had recovered from COVID-19. Both conserved end residues are part of each CDR3. Clone size is stated in some rows and not others, as once, few, many or a class when expanded.

size | V | CDR3
NA | TRBV4-3 | CASRPRTDEQYF
few | TRBV28 | CASSFRTGSSYEQYF
NA | TRBV5-1 | CASSLSGIAYEQYF
medium-sized | TRBV15 | CATSRGSASGRSHPYEQYF
NA | TRBV5-8 | CASSHQDRAYEQYF
NA | TRBV6-2/TRBV6-3 | CASSYSGLPSEQYF
few | TRBV7-6 | CASSLDRGLFTEAFF
NA | TRBV20-1 | CSASHRATYEQYF
NA | TRBV7-9 | CASSHTTGRKIDEQYF
NA | TRBV4-1 | CASSQDNYVASYEQYF
few | TRBV20-1 | CSVPDRGPYNEQFF
NA | TRBV6-2/TRBV6-3 | CASSLGHTYEQYF
NA | TRBV29-1 | CSVVGGGYEQYF